Following are 4 T cell receptor beta chains from one sample sequenced in a study of early stage breast cancer tumors. Only in-frame clones appear in the TCRdb table, and some are missing; sequencing was by immunoSEQ multiplex PCR. This sample yields 50,000 to 75,000 clones, of which roughly 80% are seen a single time; about 3.4% belongs to the top ten. The sequencing input was blood. The receptors were sampled from a person aged 30-39 years with breast cancer.

The V and J genes are TRBV6-4 and TRBJ1-1, with 8 nucleotides matching TRBD1. CDR3 size: 18 residues. The germline V gene has CDR1 MRHNA and CDR2 SNTAGT. The junction had 19 bases not matched to a gene; V was cut back by 10 bases and J by 0 bases. The CDR3 region has the DNA TGTGCCACCCTTTTTGTGGACAGGGAATCTACCATGAACACTGAAGCTTTCTTT. Protein product: CATLFVDRESTMNTEAFF.

The chain couples TRBV27 to TRBJ2-7; no definite D call. This CDR3 has 13 amino acids. Per the germline V gene, CDR1 is MNHEY and CDR2 is SMNVEV (reference sequence). Trimming took off 4 bases at V and 7 bases at J, with 14 bases between the two ends. This chain's CDR3 is CASSSPLFIEQYF. In nucleotides, the CDR3 is TGTGCCAGCAGTTCCCCTCTGTTTATAGAGCAGTACTTC.

The chain combines TRBV19 with TRBJ2-3; the match to TRBD2 covers 12 bases. In germline, CDR1 is LNHDA, CDR2 SQIVND (reference sequence). This CDR3 region has 14 residues. V lost 9 bases and J lost 4; bases outside the gene matches: 5. CDR3 sequence reads: CASRTSGNADTQYF. DNA of the CDR3: TGTGCCAGCCGGACTAGCGGGAATGCAGATACGCAGTATTTT. Full variable domain (missing parts from reference TRBV19 and TRBJ2-3): DGGITQSPKYLFRKEGQNVTLSCEQNLNHDAMYWYRQDPGQGLRLIYYSQIVNDFQKGDIAEGYSVSREKKESFPLTVTSAQKNPTAFYLCASRTSGNADTQYFGPGTRLTVL.

The chain recombines TRBV15 with TRBJ1-3, with TRBD1 as a possible D gene (6 bases). Per the germline V gene, CDR1 is LNHNV and CDR2 is YYDKDF (reference sequence). The germline V and J ends were trimmed by 1 base and 0 bases, with 10 bases remaining between them. The CDR3 has 16 residues. CDR3 sequence reads: CATSRVGTFSGNTIYF. The CDR3 nucleotides read TGTGCCACCAGCAGAGTCGGGACATTCTCTGGAAACACCATATATTTT.